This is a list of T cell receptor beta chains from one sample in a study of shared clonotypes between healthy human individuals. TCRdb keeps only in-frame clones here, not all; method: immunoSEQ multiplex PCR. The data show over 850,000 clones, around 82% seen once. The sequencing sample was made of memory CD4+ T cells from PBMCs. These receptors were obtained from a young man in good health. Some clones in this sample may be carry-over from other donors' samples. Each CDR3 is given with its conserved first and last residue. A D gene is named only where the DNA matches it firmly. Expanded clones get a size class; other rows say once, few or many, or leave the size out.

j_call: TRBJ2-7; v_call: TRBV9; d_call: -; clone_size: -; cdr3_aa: CASSVGADPYEQYF; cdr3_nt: TGTGCCAGCAGCGTAGGGGCGGATCCCTACGAGCAGTACTTC
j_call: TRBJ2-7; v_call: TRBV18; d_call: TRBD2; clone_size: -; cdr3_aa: CASSPTGGFTYEQYF; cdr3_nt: TGTGCCAGCTCACCGACGGGGGGGTTCACCTACGAGCAGTACTTC
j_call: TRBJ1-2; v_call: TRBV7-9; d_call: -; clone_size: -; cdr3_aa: CASSSANGRSGYTF; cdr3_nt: TGTGCCAGCAGCTCGGCCAATGGGCGAAGTGGCTACACCTTC
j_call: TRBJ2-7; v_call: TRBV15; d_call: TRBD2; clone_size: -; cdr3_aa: CATSRDLRLAGVYEQYF; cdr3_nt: TGTGCCACCAGCAGAGATCTTAGACTAGCGGGAGTCTACGAGCAGTACTTC
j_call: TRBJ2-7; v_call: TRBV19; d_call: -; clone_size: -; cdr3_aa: CASSSRGLDYEQYF; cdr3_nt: TGTGCCAGTAGTTCCCGGGGGCTGGACTACGAGCAGTACTTC
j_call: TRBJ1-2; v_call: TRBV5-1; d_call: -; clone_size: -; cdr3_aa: CASRPDAFGYGYTF; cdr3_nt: TGCGCCAGCAGGCCCGACGCCTTCGGCTATGGCTACACCTTC
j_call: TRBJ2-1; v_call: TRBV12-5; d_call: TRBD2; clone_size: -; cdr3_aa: CASGFSGGNNEQFF; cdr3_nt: TGTGCTAGTGGTTTTTCCGGGGGGAACAATGAGCAGTTCTTC
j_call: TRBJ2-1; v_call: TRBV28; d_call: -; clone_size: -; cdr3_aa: CASSLVGVDNEQFF; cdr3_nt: TGTGCCAGCAGTTTAGTGGGGGTCGACAATGAGCAGTTCTTC
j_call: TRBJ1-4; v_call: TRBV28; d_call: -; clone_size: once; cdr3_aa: CASSLWGLGNEKLFF; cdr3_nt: TGTGCCAGCAGTTTATGGGGGTTGGGTAATGAAAAACTGTTTTTT
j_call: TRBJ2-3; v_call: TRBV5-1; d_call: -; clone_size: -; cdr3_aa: CASSLGKTDTQYF; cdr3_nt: TGCGCCAGCAGCTTAGGGAAAACAGATACGCAGTATTTT
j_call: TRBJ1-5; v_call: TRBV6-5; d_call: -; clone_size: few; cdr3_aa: CASSWGANQPQHF; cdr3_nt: TGTGCCAGCAGTTGGGGGGCTAATCAGCCCCAGCATTTT
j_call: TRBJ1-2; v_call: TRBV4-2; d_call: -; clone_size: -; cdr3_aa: CASSQDRANYGYTF; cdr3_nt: TGTGCCAGCAGCCAAGACCGCGCTAACTATGGCTACACCTTC
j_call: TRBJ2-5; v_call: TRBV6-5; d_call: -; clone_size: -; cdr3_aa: CASSYGAQETQYF; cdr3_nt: TGTGCCAGCAGTTACGGGGCCCAAGAGACCCAGTACTTC
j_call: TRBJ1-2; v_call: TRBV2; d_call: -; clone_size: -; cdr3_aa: CASRAGESYTF; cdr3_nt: TGTGCCAGCAGGGCCGGGGAGAGCTACACCTTC
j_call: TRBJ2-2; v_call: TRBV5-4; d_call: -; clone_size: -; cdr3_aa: CASTPSTTGELFF; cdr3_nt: TGTGCCAGCACCCCCTCGACCACCGGGGAGCTGTTTTTT
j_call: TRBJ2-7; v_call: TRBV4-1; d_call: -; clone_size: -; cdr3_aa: CASSPPDRLGKGEQYF; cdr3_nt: TGCGCCAGCAGCCCCCCGGATCGTCTGGGGAAAGGCGAGCAGTACTTC
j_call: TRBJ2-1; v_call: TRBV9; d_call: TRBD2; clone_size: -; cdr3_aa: CASTLDGRRGDEQFF; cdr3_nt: TGTGCCAGCACCCTGGACGGGAGGCGGGGGGATGAGCAGTTCTTC
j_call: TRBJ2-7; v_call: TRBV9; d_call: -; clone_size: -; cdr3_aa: CASSDPSHEQYF; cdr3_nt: TGTGCCAGCAGCGATCCTTCCCACGAGCAGTACTTC
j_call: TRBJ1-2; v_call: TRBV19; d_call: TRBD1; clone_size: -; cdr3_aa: CASRGGTGIRYGYTF; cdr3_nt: TGTGCCAGTAGGGGCGGGACAGGGATTCGCTATGGCTACACCTTC
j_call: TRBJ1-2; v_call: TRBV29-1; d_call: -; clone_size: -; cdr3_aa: CSVEDLGRAYGYTF; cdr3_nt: TGCAGCGTTGAAGATCTAGGCAGAGCCTATGGCTACACCTTC
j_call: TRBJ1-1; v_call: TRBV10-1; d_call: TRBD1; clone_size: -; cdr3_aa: CASTRGPNTEAFF; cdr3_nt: TGCGCCAGCACCAGGGGGCCGAACACTGAAGCTTTCTTT
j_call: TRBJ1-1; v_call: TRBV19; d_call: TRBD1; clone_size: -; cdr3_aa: CASSPSDRGNTEAFF; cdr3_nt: TGTGCCAGTAGTCCGAGCGACAGGGGAAACACTGAAGCTTTCTTT
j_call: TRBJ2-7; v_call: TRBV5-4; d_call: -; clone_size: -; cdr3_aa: CASSLAGDYYEQYF; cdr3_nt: TGTGCCAGCAGCTTGGCCGGCGATTACTACGAGCAGTACTTC
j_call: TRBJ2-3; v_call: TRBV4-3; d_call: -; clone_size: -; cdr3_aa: CASSRGHDTDTQYF; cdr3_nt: TGCGCCAGCAGCCGCGGACATGACACAGATACGCAGTATTTT
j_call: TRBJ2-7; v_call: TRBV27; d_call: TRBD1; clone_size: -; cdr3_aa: CASMEQGASEQYF; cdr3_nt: TGTGCCAGCATGGAGCAGGGGGCTAGTGAGCAGTACTTC
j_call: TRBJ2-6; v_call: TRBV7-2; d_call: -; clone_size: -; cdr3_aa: CASPQVPGANVLTF; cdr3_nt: TGTGCCAGCCCCCAGGTCCCCGGGGCCAACGTCCTGACTTTC
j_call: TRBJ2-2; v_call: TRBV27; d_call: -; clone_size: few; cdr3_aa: CASRRLTVYVGELFF; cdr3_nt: TGTGCCAGCAGAAGACTCACGGTATACGTCGGGGAGCTGTTTTTT
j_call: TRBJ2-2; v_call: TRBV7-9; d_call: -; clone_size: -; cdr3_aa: CAIRLNANTGELFF; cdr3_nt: TGTGCCATCAGACTTAACGCGAACACCGGGGAGCTGTTTTTT
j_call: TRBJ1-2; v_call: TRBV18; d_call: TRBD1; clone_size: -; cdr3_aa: CASSPPGTGGETGDGYTF; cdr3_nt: TGTGCCAGCTCACCACCTGGGACAGGGGGAGAAACCGGGGATGGCTACACCTTC
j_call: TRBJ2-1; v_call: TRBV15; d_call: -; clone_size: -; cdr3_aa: CATSYRDINNEQFF; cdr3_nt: TGTGCCACCAGCTACCGGGACATAAACAATGAGCAGTTCTTC
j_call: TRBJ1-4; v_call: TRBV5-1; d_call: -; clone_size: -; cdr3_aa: CASSLGPTNEKLFF; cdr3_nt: TGCGCCAGCAGCTTGGGACCAACTAATGAAAAACTGTTTTTT
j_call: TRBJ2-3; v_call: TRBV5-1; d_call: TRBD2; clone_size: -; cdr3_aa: CASSSRTSGPTDTQYF; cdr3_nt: TGCGCCAGCAGCTCACGGACTAGCGGTCCCACAGATACGCAGTATTTT
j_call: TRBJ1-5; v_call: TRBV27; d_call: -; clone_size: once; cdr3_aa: CASSGLGRGDQPQHF; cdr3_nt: TGTGCCAGCAGTGGCCTCGGACGGGGAGATCAGCCCCAGCATTTT
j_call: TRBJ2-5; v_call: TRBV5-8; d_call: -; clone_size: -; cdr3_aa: CASSLVNTKIDETQYF; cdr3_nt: TGTGCCAGCAGCTTGGTGAACACTAAGATCGACGAGACCCAGTACTTC
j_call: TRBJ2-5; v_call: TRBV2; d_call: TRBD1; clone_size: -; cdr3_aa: CASSERGQGTETQYF; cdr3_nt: TGTGCCAGCAGTGAAAGGGGACAGGGGACAGAGACCCAGTACTTC
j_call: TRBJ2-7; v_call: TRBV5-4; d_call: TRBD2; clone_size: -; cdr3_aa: CASSLGTRFTEQYF; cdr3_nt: TGTGCCAGCAGCTTGGGGACTAGGTTCACCGAGCAGTACTTC
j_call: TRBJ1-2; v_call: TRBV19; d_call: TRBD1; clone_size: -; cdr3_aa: CASSIRGQGYGYTF; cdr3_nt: TGTGCCAGTAGTATACGGGGACAGGGCTATGGCTACACCTTC
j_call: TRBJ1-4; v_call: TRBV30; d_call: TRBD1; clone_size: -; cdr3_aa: CAWDRGNRLFF; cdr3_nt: TGTGCCTGGGACAGGGGGAATCGACTGTTTTTT
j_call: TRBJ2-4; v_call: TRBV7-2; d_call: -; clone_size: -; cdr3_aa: CASSPNRADNIQYF; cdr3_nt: TGTGCCAGCAGCCCGAATCGCGCGGATAACATTCAGTACTTC
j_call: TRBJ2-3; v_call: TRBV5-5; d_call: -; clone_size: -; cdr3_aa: CASSLGQTSDTQYF; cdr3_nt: TGTGCCAGCAGCTTGGGCCAGACAAGCGATACGCAGTATTTT
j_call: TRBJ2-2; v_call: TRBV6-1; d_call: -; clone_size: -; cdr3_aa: CASSALDRPRHTGELFF; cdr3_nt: TGTGCCAGCAGTGCATTAGACAGGCCGCGACACACCGGGGAGCTGTTTTTT
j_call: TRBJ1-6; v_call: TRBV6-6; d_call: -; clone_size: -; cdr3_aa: CGGRGSYNSPLHF; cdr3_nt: TGTGGCGGACGGGGCTCCTATAATTCACCCCTCCACTTT
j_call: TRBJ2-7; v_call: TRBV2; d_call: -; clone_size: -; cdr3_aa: CASMWAASYEQYF; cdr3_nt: TGTGCCAGCATGTGGGCCGCCTCCTACGAGCAGTACTTC
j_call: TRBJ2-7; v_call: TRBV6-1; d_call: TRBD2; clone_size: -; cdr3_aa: CASSLLAGAYEQYF; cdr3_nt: TGTGCCAGCAGTTTACTAGCGGGTGCCTACGAGCAGTACTTC
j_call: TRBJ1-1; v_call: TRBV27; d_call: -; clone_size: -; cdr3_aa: CASSPMPPGAFF; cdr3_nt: TGTGCCAGCAGTCCCATGCCCCCGGGGGCTTTCTTT
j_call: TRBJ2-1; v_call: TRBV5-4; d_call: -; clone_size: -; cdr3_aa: CASSFPLSGYNEQFF; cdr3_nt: TGTGCCAGCAGTTTCCCCCTGAGCGGATACAATGAGCAGTTCTTC
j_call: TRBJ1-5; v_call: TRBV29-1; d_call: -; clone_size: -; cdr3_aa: CSVADNMQPQHF; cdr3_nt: TGCAGCGTTGCCGACAATATGCAGCCCCAGCATTTT
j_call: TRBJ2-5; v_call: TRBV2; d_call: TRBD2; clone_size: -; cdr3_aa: CASTLGTSYQETQYF; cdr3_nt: TGTGCCAGCACCTTGGGGACTAGCTACCAAGAGACCCAGTACTTC
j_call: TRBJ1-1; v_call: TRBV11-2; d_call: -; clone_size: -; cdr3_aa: CASSFLRQGNTEAFF; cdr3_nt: TGTGCCAGCAGCTTTTTGCGGCAGGGGAACACTGAAGCTTTCTTT
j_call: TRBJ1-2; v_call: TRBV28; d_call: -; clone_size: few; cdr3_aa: CASNMYRDNLNYGYTF; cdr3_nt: TGTGCCAGCAACATGTACCGGGACAATCTAAACTATGGCTACACCTTC
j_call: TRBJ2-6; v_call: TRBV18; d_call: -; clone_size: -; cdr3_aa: CASSLDPMTGSGANVLTF; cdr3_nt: TGTGCCAGCTCACTAGACCCCATGACAGGCTCTGGGGCCAACGTCCTGACTTTC
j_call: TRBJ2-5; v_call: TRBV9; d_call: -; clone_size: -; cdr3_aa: CASSVGTDLQETQYF; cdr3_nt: TGTGCCAGCAGCGTAGGTACGGACCTCCAAGAGACCCAGTACTTC
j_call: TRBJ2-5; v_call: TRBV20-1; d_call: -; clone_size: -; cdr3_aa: CSARWVETQYF; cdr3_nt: TGCAGTGCCCGTTGGGTAGAGACCCAGTACTTC
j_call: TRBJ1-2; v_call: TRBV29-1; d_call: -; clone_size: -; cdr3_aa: CSVRGGRPNYGYTF; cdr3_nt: TGCAGCGTCCGGGGGGGCAGACCTAACTATGGCTACACCTTC
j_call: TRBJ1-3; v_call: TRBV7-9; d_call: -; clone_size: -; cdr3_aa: CASSFRNTIYF; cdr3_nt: TGTGCCAGCAGCTTTAGAAACACCATATATTTT
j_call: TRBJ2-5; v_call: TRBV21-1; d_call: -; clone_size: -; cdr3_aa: CASAQGGTGETQYF; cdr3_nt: TGTGCCAGCGCCCAGGGCGGTACCGGGGAGACCCAGTACTTC
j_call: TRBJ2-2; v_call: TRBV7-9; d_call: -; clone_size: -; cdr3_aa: CARPEDTGELFF; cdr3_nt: TGTGCCAGACCCGAGGACACCGGGGAGCTGTTTTTT
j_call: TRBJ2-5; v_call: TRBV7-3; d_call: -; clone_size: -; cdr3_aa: CASSLAGALQETQYF; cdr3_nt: TGTGCCAGCAGCTTGGCTGGGGCCCTCCAAGAGACCCAGTACTTC
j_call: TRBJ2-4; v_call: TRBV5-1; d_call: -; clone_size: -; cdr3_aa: CASSEAPGGGIQYF; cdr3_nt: TGCGCCAGCAGCGAGGCCCCGGGTGGGGGCATTCAGTACTTC
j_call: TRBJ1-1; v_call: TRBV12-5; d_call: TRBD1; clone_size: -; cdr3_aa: CTSAPDRPKRAFF; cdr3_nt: TGTACTAGTGCCCCGGACAGGCCGAAGAGAGCTTTCTTT